These T cell receptor beta chains were read from a single sample in a study of blood T cell repertoires in COVID-19. Clones were read by immunoSEQ multiplex PCR, and TCRdb kept only the in-frame ones, dropping some. The data contain around 270,000 clones, more than 70% of them seen just once; the ten biggest clones take up 2% to 2.5%. Sequencing input: peripheral blood. The receptors here all came from a woman aged 45-65 years with acute or convalescent COVID-19. CDR3s include the opening cysteine and the closing phenylalanine or tryptophan. Fields, in order: V gene, J gene, CDR3 protein.

V: TRBV7-8
J: TRBJ2-3
CDR3: CASSTPSGSGRLTDTQYF

V: TRBV5-1
J: TRBJ1-5
CDR3: CASSVRGGGNQPQHF

V: TRBV9
J: TRBJ2-3
CDR3: CASSSMGGTTDTQYF

V: TRBV27
J: TRBJ2-3
CDR3: CASSFIGRSTDTQYF

V: TRBV28
J: TRBJ1-5
CDR3: CASSWGLINNQPQHF

V: TRBV24-1
J: TRBJ2-3
CDR3: CATSAADTQYF

V: TRBV28
J: TRBJ2-7
CDR3: CASSSGGRSFSYEQYF

V: TRBV3-1/TRBV3-2
J: TRBJ1-2
CDR3: CASSHGFQGNYGYTF

V: TRBV30
J: TRBJ2-2
CDR3: CAWSGTVTGELFF

V: TRBV10-2
J: TRBJ2-6
CDR3: CASSEPYMRGPGANVLTF

V: TRBV27
J: TRBJ1-6
CDR3: CASSASGTGGAVADNSPLHF

V: TRBV30
J: TRBJ2-7
CDR3: CACPRDTGSYEQYF

V: TRBV30
J: TRBJ2-1
CDR3: CAWFLAGGWGNEQFF

V: TRBV7-3
J: TRBJ1-1
CDR3: CASSSPGQGGRNTEAFF

V: TRBV4-3
J: TRBJ2-5
CDR3: CASSRGSGETQYF

V: TRBV19
J: TRBJ2-7
CDR3: CASSWAAGLYF

V: TRBV27
J: TRBJ1-3
CDR3: CASSLDRGSGNTIYF

V: TRBV7-9
J: TRBJ1-5
CDR3: CASSPGRLNQPQHF

V: TRBV2
J: TRBJ2-5
CDR3: CASRGYRGQETQYF

V: TRBV9
J: TRBJ1-2
CDR3: CASSVGGGAGYTF

V: TRBV29-1
J: TRBJ1-1
CDR3: CSVDEGNTEAFF

V: TRBV5-5
J: TRBJ2-7
CDR3: CASSLGLAGVGSYEQYF

V: TRBV19
J: TRBJ2-1
CDR3: CASSPRLENEQFF

V: TRBV6-2/TRBV6-3
J: TRBJ1-1
CDR3: CASSLLGNTEAFF

V: TRBV24-1
J: TRBJ2-5
CDR3: CATSDSGQGAGETQYF

V: TRBV7-8
J: TRBJ2-3
CDR3: CASSLGVTDTQYF

V: TRBV5-1
J: TRBJ1-1
CDR3: CASSPGSSSEAFF

V: TRBV28
J: TRBJ2-3
CDR3: CASSYVAGGGPDTQYF

V: TRBV6-2/TRBV6-3
J: TRBJ2-3
CDR3: CASSYGTGESDTQYF

V: TRBV18
J: TRBJ1-5
CDR3: CASSPPSGGGSQPQHF

V: TRBV7-6
J: TRBJ1-1
CDR3: CASSLVAGDGTEAFF

V: TRBV7-2
J: TRBJ1-5
CDR3: CASSKRGNGNQPQHF

V: TRBV5-1
J: TRBJ2-1
CDR3: CASSLGTSGNEQFF

V: TRBV7-9
J: TRBJ2-3
CDR3: CASSERTGRTDTQYF

V: TRBV28
J: TRBJ1-3
CDR3: CASSLWFDWGQTGDLGNTIYF

V: TRBV2
J: TRBJ2-7
CDR3: CASSEGGQGYEQYF

V: TRBV7-8
J: TRBJ1-5
CDR3: CASSLRRVSRNQPQHF

V: TRBV5-1
J: TRBJ1-1
CDR3: CASSLVTQNTEAFF

V: TRBV30
J: TRBJ2-6
CDR3: CAWSVQGSGANVLTF

V: TRBV28
J: TRBJ1-2
CDR3: CASSPGGTGALRGYTF

V: TRBV14
J: TRBJ2-3
CDR3: CASSQGLGQGPDTQYF

V: TRBV28
J: TRBJ1-2
CDR3: CAGLTGGYGYTF

V: TRBV7-3
J: TRBJ2-1
CDR3: CASSTDLGAYNEQFF

V: TRBV28
J: TRBJ2-1
CDR3: CASSSEELAGVNYEQFF

V: TRBV5-1
J: TRBJ2-7
CDR3: CASSDIDRWAPYEQYF

V: TRBV18
J: TRBJ2-7
CDR3: CASSPTGDEQYF

V: TRBV7-2
J: TRBJ2-2
CDR3: CASSLVLMGLAGEVGELFF

V: TRBV18
J: TRBJ2-1
CDR3: CASSPIGQGANEQFF

V: TRBV7-2
J: TRBJ2-1
CDR3: CASSRTSDSYNEQFF

V: TRBV7-9
J: TRBJ1-1
CDR3: CASSSTYSRQDKLNTEAFF

V: TRBV7-2
J: TRBJ1-4
CDR3: CASTVTGDEKLFF

V: TRBV29-1
J: TRBJ2-2
CDR3: CSVFSGRANTGELFF

V: TRBV18
J: TRBJ2-7
CDR3: CASSQTSGSPYEQYF

V: TRBV5-6
J: TRBJ1-3
CDR3: CASSLGPGVSGNTIYF

V: TRBV4-1
J: TRBJ1-5
CDR3: CASSLDKINQPQHF

V: TRBV9
J: TRBJ2-7
CDR3: CASSLGQGLYEQYF

V: TRBV5-1
J: TRBJ2-1
CDR3: CASSLAGEQFF